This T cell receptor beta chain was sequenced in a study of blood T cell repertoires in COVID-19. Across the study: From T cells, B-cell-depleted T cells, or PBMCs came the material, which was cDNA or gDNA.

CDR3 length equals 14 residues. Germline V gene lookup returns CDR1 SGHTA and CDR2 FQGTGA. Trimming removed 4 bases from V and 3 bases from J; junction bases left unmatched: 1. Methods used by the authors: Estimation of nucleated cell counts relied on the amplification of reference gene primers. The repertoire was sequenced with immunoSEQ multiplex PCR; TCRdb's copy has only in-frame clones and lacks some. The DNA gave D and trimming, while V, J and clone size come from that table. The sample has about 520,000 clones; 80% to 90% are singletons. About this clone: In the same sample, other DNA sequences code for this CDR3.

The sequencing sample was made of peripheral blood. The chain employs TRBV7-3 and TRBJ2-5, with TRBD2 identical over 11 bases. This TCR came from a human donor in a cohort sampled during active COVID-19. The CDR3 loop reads CASSSGLAEETQYF. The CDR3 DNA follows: TGTGCCAGCAGCTCGGGACTAGCGGAAGAGACCCAGTACTTC.